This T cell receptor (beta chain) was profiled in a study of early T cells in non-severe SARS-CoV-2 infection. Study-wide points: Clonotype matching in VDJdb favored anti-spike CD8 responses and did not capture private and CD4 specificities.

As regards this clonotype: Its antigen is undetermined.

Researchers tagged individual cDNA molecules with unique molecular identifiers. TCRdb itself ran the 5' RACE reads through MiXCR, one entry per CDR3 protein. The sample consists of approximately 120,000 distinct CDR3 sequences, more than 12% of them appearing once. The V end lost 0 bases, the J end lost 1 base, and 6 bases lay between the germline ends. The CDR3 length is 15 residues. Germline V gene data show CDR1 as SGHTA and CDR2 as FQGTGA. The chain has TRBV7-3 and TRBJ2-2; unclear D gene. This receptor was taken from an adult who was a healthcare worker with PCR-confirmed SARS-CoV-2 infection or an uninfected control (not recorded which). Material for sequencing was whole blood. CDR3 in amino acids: CASSLTSQNTGELFF. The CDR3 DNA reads TGTGCCAGCAGCTTAACGTCACAGAACACCGGGGAGCTGTTTTTT. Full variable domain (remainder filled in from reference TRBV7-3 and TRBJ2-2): GAGVSQTPSNKVTEKGKYVELRCDPISGHTALYWYRQSLGQGPEFLIYFQGTGAADDSGLPNDRFFAVRPEGSVSTLKIQRTERGDSAVYLCASSLTSQNTGELFFGEGSRLTVL.